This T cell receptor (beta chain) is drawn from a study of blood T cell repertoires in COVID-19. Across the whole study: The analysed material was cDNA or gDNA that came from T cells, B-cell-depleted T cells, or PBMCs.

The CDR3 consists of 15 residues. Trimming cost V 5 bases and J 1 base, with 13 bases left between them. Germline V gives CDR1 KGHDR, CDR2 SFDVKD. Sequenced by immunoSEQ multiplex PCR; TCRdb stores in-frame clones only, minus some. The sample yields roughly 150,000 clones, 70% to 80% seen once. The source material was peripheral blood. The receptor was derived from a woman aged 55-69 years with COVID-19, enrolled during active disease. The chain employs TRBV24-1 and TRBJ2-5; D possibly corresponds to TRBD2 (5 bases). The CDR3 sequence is CATSAPDSFQETQYF. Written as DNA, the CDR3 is TGTGCCACCAGTGCCCCGGACTCGTTCCAAGAGACCCAGTACTTC.